A single sample gave rise to the 30 T cell receptor beta chains below, sequenced in a study of identical twins. TCRdb re-called the 5' RACE reads through MiXCR, storing one row per CDR3 protein. Counted here are a few hundred thousand distinct CDR3 sequences, around 9% occurring once; the ten biggest clones make up 7.5% to 9.5%. Sequencing input: naive T cells sorted from blood. These receptors originate from a woman in her forties or fifties in good health.

V is TRBV2 and J is TRBJ2-5; D ambiguous. Germline V gene sequence: CDR1 SNHLY, CDR2 FYNNEI. The CDR3 has 14 residues. V was clipped by 8 bases and J by 4 bases, with 17 bases between them. This CDR3 is CASCEHQSSETQYF. The CDR3 bases are TGTGCCAGCTGCGAGCACCAGTCATCAGAGACCCAGTACTTC.

In its sample, this clonotype was seen a few times. The chain recombines TRBV12-3 or TRBV12-4 with TRBJ2-4; D unresolved. V lost 0 bases and J 0 bases, leaving 12 bases between the germline ends. The CDR3 contains 17 residues. This CDR3 is CASSLAEGRLAKNIQYF. The DNA of the CDR3 is TGTGCCAGCAGTTTAGCTGAAGGCCGACTAGCCAAAAACATTCAGTACTTC.

Only a few counts were recorded for this clonotype. The chain joins TRBV18 to TRBJ2-5; D remains unclear. The CDR3 length is 13 residues. Germline lookup yields CDR1 KGHSH and CDR2 LQKENI. The V and J ends lost 0 bases and 5 bases respectively, with 7 bases between them. The CDR3 here is CASSPPAAETQYF. Written as DNA, the CDR3 is TGTGCCAGCTCACCACCGGCGGCCGAGACCCAGTACTTC.

This clonotype was picked up a small number of times. This chain links TRBV12-3 or TRBV12-4 with TRBJ2-7, with 8 bases aligning to TRBD2. After removal of 6 bases from V and 8 bases from J, the junction contained 9 bases not matched to a gene. CDR3 length equals 13 residues. DNA of the CDR3: TGTGCCAGCAGCTCGGGGGGGCCTACGAAGCAGTACTTC. Its translation is CASSSGGPTKQYF.

V usage is TRBV6-2 or TRBV6-3 and J usage is TRBJ2-1; D gene ambiguous. CDR3 length: 17 residues. From germline, CDR1 is MNHEY and CDR2 SVGEGT. V shed 6 bases and J shed 0 bases, with 18 bases lying between them. The CDR3 DNA is TGTGCCAGCAGCCCCCGACGGAACGAAAGCTCCTACAATGAGCAGTTCTTC. Residues: CASSPRRNESSYNEQFF.

This clonotype was seen a handful of times. J is TRBJ2-1 and V is TRBV20-1; TRBD2 matches 13 bases. CDR1 DFQATT and CDR2 SNEGSKA come from the germline V gene (reference sequence). The CDR3 runs 15 residues. The ends lost 3 bases at V and 9 bases at J; junction bases unmatched: 8. The CDR3: CSASPGLAGLGEQFF. CDR3 DNA: TGCAGTGCTAGCCCGGGACTAGCGGGGTTGGGTGAGCAGTTCTTC.

The table lists this clonotype with a few counts. The rearrangement joins TRBV5-1 to TRBJ1-6, with D possibly TRBD1 on 5 matching bases. From germline, CDR1 is SGHRS and CDR2 YFSETQ. Between the trimmed V and J ends, which lost 5 bases and 14 bases, there was a span of 17 bases. CDR3 length equals 13 residues. The CDR3 here is CASSRDSLAALHF. The CDR3 coding sequence is TGCGCCAGCAGTCGAGACAGTCTCGCGGCCCTCCACTTT.

There are a few counts of this clonotype. The chain links TRBV6-2 or TRBV6-3 to TRBJ2-7; 9 nucleotides agree with TRBD2. Germline V gene sequence: CDR1 MNHEY, CDR2 SVGEGT. V lost 4 bases, J lost 4 bases, and 14 bases stayed unmatched. This CDR3 has 17 residues. CDR3 coding DNA: TGTGCCAGCAGTTCGACTAGCGGATCCGCGGGGTCATACGAGCAGTACGTC. This encodes CASSSTSGSAGSYEQYV.

This rearrangement joins TRBV27 to TRBJ2-3; perhaps D is TRBD1 or TRBD2 (5 bases each). Germline lookup yields CDR1 MNHEY and CDR2 SMNVEV (reference sequence). The CDR3 extends over 15 amino acids. Trimming left V 4 bases short and J 0 bases short, with 11 bases between. The CDR3 DNA reads TGTGCCAGCAGTTGGGGACGACTTAGCACAGATACGCAGTATTTT. Its protein product is CASSWGRLSTDTQYF.

This clonotype was observed a handful of times. The chain employs TRBV11-2 and TRBJ2-2, with D hard to call. CDR3 size: 14 residues. Germline V gives CDR1 SGHAT, CDR2 FQNNGV. Trimming cost V 1 base and J 4 bases, with 7 bases left between them. The CDR3, as DNA: TGTGCCAGCAGCTTAGCACAGATCACCGGGGAGCTGTTTTTT. Protein: CASSLAQITGELFF.

This sequence joins TRBV11-2 and TRBJ2-1, with a weak D call TRBD2 (6 bases). The germline V gene has CDR1 SGHAT and CDR2 FQNNGV. CDR3 length: 15 amino acids. Trimming took 0 bases from V and 4 from J, leaving 10 bases between them. CDR3 sequence (DNA): TGTGCCAGCAGCTTAGAGGCGGGAATTTACAATGAGCAGTTCTTC. Its translation: CASSLEAGIYNEQFF. The full variable domain, in which reference TRBV11-2 and TRBJ2-1 provide the parts outside the CDR3, is EAGVAQSPRYKIIEKRQSVAFWCNPISGHATLYWYQQILGQGPKLLIQFQNNGVVDDSQLPKDRFSAERLKGVDSTLKIQPAKLEDSAVYLCASSLEAGIYNEQFFGPGTRLTVL.

The table lists this clonotype with many counts. The genes are TRBV4-1 and TRBJ2-1; 14 nucleotides align to TRBD2. Trimming at V came to 8 bases and at J to 4 bases, leaving 7 bases not matched to a gene. This CDR3 spans 16 amino acids. CDR1 MGHRA and CDR2 YSYEKL come from the germline V gene. The CDR3 nucleotides read TGCGCCAGCGCCGGGACTAGCGGGAGAGGATACAATGAGCAGTTCTTC. Its translation is CASAGTSGRGYNEQFF.

The chain joins TRBV24-1 to TRBJ2-7, with D possibly being TRBD2 (5 bases). This CDR3 is 10 amino acids long. CDR1 is KGHDR and CDR2 is SFDVKD in the germline V gene. V was clipped by 8 bases and J by 12 bases, with 13 bases between them. This CDR3 reads CATNRLRGYV. The CDR3 bases are TGTGCCACCAACCGGCTTCGGGGGTACGTC.

This clonotype has more than one count but fewer than ten. At one of its ends the junction is not consistent with the germline gene, which may arise from a read error. The gene calls are TRBV19 and TRBJ1-3, with 8 bases aligning to TRBD1. Per germline, CDR1 LNHDA and CDR2 SQIVND (reference sequence). The CDR3 runs 14 residues. The CDR3 region has the DNA TGTGCCAGTAGGACCGGGACAGGAGGAACCACCATATATTTT. This translates into CASRTGTGGTTIYF. Complete variable domain (other parts from reference TRBV19 and TRBJ1-3): DGGITQSPKYLFRKEGQNVTLSCEQNLNHDAMYWYRQDPGQGLRLIYYSQIVNDFQKGDIAEGYSVSREKKESFPLTVTSAQKNPTAFYLCASRTGTGGTTIYFGEGSWLTVV.

This clonotype was detected many times. The gene calls are TRBV5-1 and TRBJ2-1; 12 nucleotides line up with TRBD1. This CDR3 region has 15 residues. V trimming: 0 bases; J trimming: 6 bases; junction bases outside the gene matches: 1. CDR1 SGHRS and CDR2 YFSETQ come from the germline V gene. In DNA form, the CDR3 reads TGCGCCAGCAGCTTGGGGGACAGGGGGCTCAATGAGCAGTTCTTC. Encoded protein: CASSLGDRGLNEQFF. Filled out from reference TRBV5-1 and TRBJ2-1, the complete variable domain reads KAGVTQTPRYLIKTRGQQVTLSCSPISGHRSVSWYQQTPGQGLQFLFEYFSETQRNKGNFPGRFSGRQFSNSRSEMNVSTLELGDSALYLCASSLGDRGLNEQFFGPGTRLTVL.

The CDR3 loop reads CASSYVGSGGNTEAFF. CDR3 bases: TGTGCCAGCAGTTATGTAGGATCCGGGGGGAACACTGAAGCTTTCTTT. The chain combines TRBV6-5 with TRBJ1-1; maybe TRBD1 (5 bases). The CDR3 sequence is 16 residues long. V lost 3 bases and J 1 base, leaving 15 bases between the germline ends. Germline lookup yields CDR1 MNHEY and CDR2 SVGAGI.

This clonotype was detected only a few times. This rearrangement joins TRBV11-2 to TRBJ2-5; 9 bases are shared with TRBD2. With 0 bases clipped from V and 4 bases from J, the junction kept 6 bases outside the gene matches. This CDR3 comprises 16 residues. From germline, CDR1 is SGHAT and CDR2 FQNNGV. CDR3 DNA sequence: TGTGCCAGCAGCTTAGAGTTAGCGGGAGTCGGAGAGACCCAGTACTTC. Amino acid sequence: CASSLELAGVGETQYF. Filled out from reference TRBV11-2 and TRBJ2-5, the complete variable domain reads EAGVAQSPRYKIIEKRQSVAFWCNPISGHATLYWYQQILGQGPKLLIQFQNNGVVDDSQLPKDRFSAERLKGVDSTLKIQPAKLEDSAVYLCASSLELAGVGETQYFGPGTRLLVL.

Only a few counts were recorded for this clonotype. This rearrangement joins TRBV11-2 to TRBJ2-1; no definite D call. This CDR3 is built from 16 residues. Germline CDR1 is SGHAT and CDR2 is FQNNGV. V lost 4 bases, J lost 5 bases, and 18 bases lay in between. CDR3 sequence: CASSSPRLVVHNEQFF. CDR3 DNA sequence: TGTGCCAGCAGCTCACCCCGATTGGTAGTCCACAATGAGCAGTTCTTC.

The chain couples TRBV5-1 to TRBJ2-7, with D possibly TRBD2 on 7 matching bases. Trimming pared 0 bases from V and 2 bases from J, leaving 18 bases between. Germline assignment: CDR1 SGHRS and CDR2 YFSETQ. The CDR3 has 17 amino acids. In DNA, the CDR3 is TGCGCCAGCAGCTTGGCCTCGGGAGCGGGACAAGCCTACGAGCAGTACTTC. This gives the protein CASSLASGAGQAYEQYF.

This clonotype was recorded a few times. V usage is TRBV24-1 and J usage is TRBJ2-1, with TRBD1 matching 8 bases. Per the germline V gene, CDR1 is KGHDR and CDR2 is SFDVKD. After removal of 1 base from V and 8 bases from J, the junction contained 9 bases not matched to a gene. The CDR3 has 16 amino acids. CDR3 sequence reads: CATSDFVGQVSDEQFF. The CDR3 nucleotides read TGTGCCACCAGTGATTTTGTGGGACAGGTGTCGGATGAGCAGTTCTTC.

This clonotype was seen a handful of times. The V and J genes are TRBV18 and TRBJ2-2; perhaps TRBD2 as D (6 bases). The CDR3 has 20 residues. Trimming cost V 5 bases and J 7 bases, with 32 bases left between them. The germline V gene encodes CDR1 KGHSH and CDR2 LQKENI. CDR3 in DNA: TGTGCCAGCTCAATACAGTCCTCTTCTCTGACTAGTACCAGACGCGGGGAGCTGTTTTTT. It specifies CASSIQSSSLTSTRRGELFF. Full variable domain (rest looked up from reference TRBV18 and TRBJ2-2): NAGVMQNPRHLVRRRGQEARLRCSPMKGHSHVYWYRQLPEEGLKFMVYLQKENIIDESGMPKERFSAEFPKEGPSILRIQQVVRGDSAAYFCASSIQSSSLTSTRRGELFFGEGSRLTVL.

V gene TRBV9 combines with J gene TRBJ2-2; D may match TRBD1 or TRBD2 (5 bases each). This CDR3 has 16 residues. Germline V gene lookup returns CDR1 SGDLS and CDR2 YYNGEE. Trimming pared 2 bases from V and 1 base from J, leaving 12 bases between. CDR3 DNA sequence: TGTGCCAGCAGCGTCGGGGCTCGGGAGAACACCGGGGAGCTGTTTTTT. Its protein is CASSVGARENTGELFF. The full variable domain, its missing parts supplied by reference TRBV9 and TRBJ2-2, is DSGVTQTPKHLITATGQRVTLRCSPRSGDLSVYWYQQSLDQGLQFLIQYYNGEERAKGNILERFSAQQFPDLHSELNLSSLELGDSALYFCASSVGARENTGELFFGEGSRLTVL.

V gene TRBV20-1 combines with J gene TRBJ2-3, with 7 bases fitting TRBD2. This CDR3 spans 15 amino acids. V was pared by 0 bases and J by 1 base, with 4 bases of the junction left unmatched. Germline loops: CDR1 DFQATT, CDR2 SNEGSKA (reference sequence). This chain's CDR3 is CSAREGGLRTDTQYF. The CDR3 DNA sequence: TGCAGTGCTAGAGAGGGGGGGTTGCGCACAGATACGCAGTATTTT.

This clonotype was seen a handful of times. The chain uses TRBV5-5 and TRBJ2-2, with D perhaps matching TRBD1 (6 bases). V was trimmed by 2 bases and J by 3 bases, leaving 11 bases between them. CDR1 and CDR2 (germline): SGHKS, YYEKEE (reference sequence). The CDR3 is 15 residues long. The CDR3 protein is CASSFRDIYTGELFF. The CDR3, as DNA: TGTGCCAGCAGCTTCCGGGACATTTACACCGGGGAGCTGTTTTTT.

The V call is TRBV27, the J call TRBJ2-3, with D tentatively TRBD1 or TRBD2 (5 bases each). The V and J ends lost 5 bases and 7 bases respectively, with 19 bases between them. Germline CDR1 and CDR2: MNHEY and SMNVEV (reference sequence). This CDR3 has 15 residues. For the CDR3, the DNA is TGTGCCAGCAGTCCGGGACGAATCCCATCCAATACGCAGTATTTT. It codes for CASSPGRIPSNTQYF.

The table lists this clonotype with a few counts. A read error may produce the germline difference seen at one junction end. V gene TRBV6-5 combines with J gene TRBJ2-6; D remains ambiguous. CDR1 is MNHEY, CDR2 SVGAGI, per germline. CDR3 length: 14 amino acids. CDR3 nucleotide sequence: TGTGCCAGAAGTTCGGTAGCTGGGGCCAACGTCCTGACTTTC. This sequence encodes CARSSVAGANVLTF.

The chain links TRBV5-1 to TRBJ2-3, with no clear D. Looked up from germline, CDR1 is SGHRS and CDR2 is YFSETQ. The CDR3 has 13 amino acids. Trimming pared 1 base from V and 4 bases from J, leaving 7 bases between. The CDR3 coding sequence is TGCGCCAGCAGCTTGAGAGGAGCAGATACGCAGTATTTT. It is translated as CASSLRGADTQYF.

V gene TRBV20-1 combines with J gene TRBJ2-1, with unresolved D. The V end was cut by 4 bases, the J end by 0 bases, with 10 bases between. CDR3 length equals 14 residues. CDR1 and CDR2 from the germline V gene are DFQATT and SNEGSKA (reference sequence). The CDR3 spells CSATVDDSYNEQFF. CDR3 nucleotide sequence: TGCAGTGCTACCGTAGATGACTCCTACAATGAGCAGTTCTTC.

This clonotype was seen many times. The CDR3 coding sequence is TGTGCCAGCAGCTTGACGACAGGGGATCGAGAGACCCAGTACTTC. Amino acid sequence: CASSLTTGDRETQYF. The chain is built from TRBV5-4 and TRBJ2-5, with 8 bases aligning to TRBD1. The germline V gene has CDR1 SGHNT and CDR2 YYREEE (reference sequence). V lost 1 base, J lost 4 bases, and 6 bases stayed unmatched. The CDR3 consists of 15 residues.

This clonotype occurred many times. The chain links TRBV10-3 to TRBJ2-3, with 7 bases aligning to TRBD1. Unmatched junction bases numbered 20, after V lost 11 bases and J lost 0 bases. From germline, CDR1 is ENHRY and CDR2 SYGVKD. The CDR3 length is 18 residues. The CDR3 region has the DNA TGTGCCTCGCACGATCCGGGACAGCGTGGGGCTAGCACAGATACGCAGTATTTT. It encodes CASHDPGQRGASTDTQYF.